Sequencing of this T cell receptor beta chain was carried out in a study of somatic mutations in cytotoxic T cells in rheumatoid arthritis (TCRdb year 2017). Context from the whole study: Peripheral blood (about 28 ml EDTA) was collected from patients immediately after diagnosis and before any treatment began. Some T-cell populations stained with V beta antibodies were sorted by flow on a FACSAria II or Sony SH800 to nearly 100% purity, with sorted V beta1+ cells additionally subjected to TCRB sequencing. To characterize clonality, the study used TCRB deep sequencing while asking whether somatic mutations are carried by expanded CD8+ T-cell clones in newly diagnosed, untreated rheumatoid arthritis. TCRB deep sequencing was performed for under 75 rheumatoid arthritis patients and about 20 healthy controls. Patients and controls did not essentially differ in median age, which was nearly identical between the groups.

On an AutoMACS, CD4+ and CD8+ cells were isolated via positive magnetic bead selection, and their purity was verified by flow cytometry. Clonal expansions were first screened by flow cytometry with a TCR V beta antibody panel, then characterized by TCRB deep sequencing of sorted CD8+ fractions. Peripheral blood mononuclear cells were obtained using density gradient separation with Ficoll-Paque PLUS. Nucleospin Tissue or Tissue XS kits were used to extract DNA from CD4-enriched, CD8-enriched or PBMC samples, and a Qubit 2.0 fluorometer was used for quantification. About this clone itself: The target of this receptor is not known. Base qualities were left out, and no much larger clone turns up one base away.

Trimming at the junction amounts to 8 bases on V and 0 bases on J, and the germline ends lie 16 bases apart. The CDR3 contains 15 residues, cysteine and phenylalanine counted. Here the CDR3 DNA is all that survives: 45 bases in frame from base 1. The germline V gene sets CDR1 to SNHLY and CDR2 to FYNNEI. Overall study results and their limits: Rheumatoid arthritis patients and age-matched healthy controls did not significantly differ in CD8+ T-cell clonality. Healthy controls showed no age-related increase in CD8+ clonality, whereas patients did (Spearman r ~ 0.49). Viral specificity could not be ruled out by absence from virus-specific databases, and the antigen targets of the expanded CD8+ clones remained unknown. The largest CD8+ clone made up more than 20% of CD8+ cells in about an eighth of the roughly 60 patients, and blood and synovial fluid shared several identical CD8+ TCRB sequences. The slight TRBV07 underrepresentation in patients was not adjusted for multiple comparisons.

TCRB CDR3 sequencing used the immunoSEQ assay on genomic DNA. On the authors' methods: Only a few patient CD8+ clones larger than 1% matched published virus-specific TCRB sequences when compared against them. The analyses included only productive TCRB rearrangements. Clonality was calculated as a Shannon entropy-based productive clonality index, and a clone was defined by a unique TCRB CDR3 sequence. Repertoire overlap between two samples was calculated from the template counts of each clone relative to total templates per sample. A correlation with a Spearman r of more than 0.6 was found between V-gene usage by flow cytometry and V-gene usage by TCRB sequencing. TCRdb took over this immuneACCESS table, retaining in-frame rearrangements with V and J assigned. Such tables are incomplete; in checked studies, under half of the missing clones stem from an unresolved V gene, and the remainder is unexplained. Clone size and V and J calls were adopted from that table, with D and trimming inferred from the DNA. The sample table contains about 9,000 clones; only one count was recorded for more than 75% of them. 4% to 6% of the sample lies in the top ten.

The source is an adult with rheumatoid arthritis. Sequencing was carried out using CD8+ T cells sorted from blood. The chain uses TRBV2 and TRBJ1-1, with the D segment identity uncertain. The nucleotide sequence reads as follows: TGTGCCAGCGGACCAGAGTTTTCCATGAACACTGAAGCTTTCTTT. Its translation is CASGPEFSMNTEAFF. Here the CDR3 is joined to the reference TRBV2 and TRBJ1-1 genes, and the full variable domain is: EPEVTQTPSHQVTQMGQEVILRCVPISNHLYFYWYRQILGQKVEFLVSFYNNEISEKSEIFDDQFSVERPDGSNFTLKIRSTKLEDSAMYFCASGPEFSMNTEAFFGQGTRLTVV.